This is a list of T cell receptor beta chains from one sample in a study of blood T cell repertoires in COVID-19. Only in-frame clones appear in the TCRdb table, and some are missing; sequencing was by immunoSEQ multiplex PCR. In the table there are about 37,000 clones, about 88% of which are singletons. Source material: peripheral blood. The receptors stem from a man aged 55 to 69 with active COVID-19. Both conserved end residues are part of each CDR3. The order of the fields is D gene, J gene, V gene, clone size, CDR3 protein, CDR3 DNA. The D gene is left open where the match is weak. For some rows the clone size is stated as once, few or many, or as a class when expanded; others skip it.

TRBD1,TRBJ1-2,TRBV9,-,CASSAGQGTGYTF,TGTGCCAGCAGCGCCGGACAGGGGACTGGCTACACCTTC
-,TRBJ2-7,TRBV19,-,CASSPRGDGIYEQYF,TGTGCCAGTAGTCCTCGCGGGGACGGGATCTACGAGCAGTACTTC
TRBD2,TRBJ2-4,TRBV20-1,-,CSGASGNIQYF,TGCAGTGGGGCTAGCGGGAACATTCAGTACTTC
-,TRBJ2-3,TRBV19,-,CAAGAQGADTQYF,TGTGCCGCCGGGGCACAGGGCGCAGATACGCAGTATTTT
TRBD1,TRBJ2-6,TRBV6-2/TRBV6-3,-,CASSSTGAGANVLTF,TGTGCCAGCAGCTCAACAGGGGCTGGGGCCAACGTCCTGACTTTC
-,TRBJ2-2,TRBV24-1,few,CATSDQNTGELFF,TGTGCCACCAGTGATCAAAATACCGGGGAGCTGTTTTTT
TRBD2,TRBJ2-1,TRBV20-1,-,CSASPRTSPYNEQFF,TGCAGTGCTAGTCCGCGGACTAGCCCCTACAATGAGCAGTTCTTC
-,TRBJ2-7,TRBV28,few,CASSSLSAGAEQYF,TGTGCCAGCAGCTCGCTATCAGCAGGGGCCGAGCAGTACTTC
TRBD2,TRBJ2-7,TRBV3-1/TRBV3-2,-,CASSPPCSGIRQYF,TGTGCCAGCAGCCCCCCATGTAGCGGGATCAGGCAGTACTTC
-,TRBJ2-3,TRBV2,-,CASSSGISTDTQYF,TGTGCCAGCAGTTCGGGGATTAGCACAGATACGCAGTATTTT
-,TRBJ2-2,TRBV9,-,CASSVGAVANTGELFF,TGTGCCAGCAGCGTAGGAGCCGTCGCGAACACCGGGGAGCTGTTTTTT
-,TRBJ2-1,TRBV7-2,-,CASSYRTSHNEQFF,TGTGCCAGCAGCTACCGGACTTCCCACAATGAGCAGTTCTTC
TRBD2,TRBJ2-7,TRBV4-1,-,CASSQVSAGGPYEQYF,TGCGCCAGCAGCCAAGTAAGCGCGGGAGGGCCCTACGAGCAGTACTTC
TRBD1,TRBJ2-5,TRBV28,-,CASSPTDRDPRTQYF,TGTGCCAGCAGCCCCACTGACAGGGATCCCAGGACCCAGTACTTC
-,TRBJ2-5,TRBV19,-,CASSIRTVETQYF,TGTGCCAGTAGTATACGGACAGTAGAGACCCAGTACTTC
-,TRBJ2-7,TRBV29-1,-,CSVTGQGSSYEQYF,TGCAGCGTTACAGGGCAGGGGAGCTCCTACGAGCAGTACTTC
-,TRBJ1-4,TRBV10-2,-,CATGRGGTNEKLFF,TGCGCCACGGGGAGGGGGGGGACTAATGAAAAACTGTTTTTT
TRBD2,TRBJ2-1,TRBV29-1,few,CSVPTGTSSNNEQFF,TGCAGCGTTCCCACCGGGACTAGCAGCAACAATGAGCAGTTCTTC